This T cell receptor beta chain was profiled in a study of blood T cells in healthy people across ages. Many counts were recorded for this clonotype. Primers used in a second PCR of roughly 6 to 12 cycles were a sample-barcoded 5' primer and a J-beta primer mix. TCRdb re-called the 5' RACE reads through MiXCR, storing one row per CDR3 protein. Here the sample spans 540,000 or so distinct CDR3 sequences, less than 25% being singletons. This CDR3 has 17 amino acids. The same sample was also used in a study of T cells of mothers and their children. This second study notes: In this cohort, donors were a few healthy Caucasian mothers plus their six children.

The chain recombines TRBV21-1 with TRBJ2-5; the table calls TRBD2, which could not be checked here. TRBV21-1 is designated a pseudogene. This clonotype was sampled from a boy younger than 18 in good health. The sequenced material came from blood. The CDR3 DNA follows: TGTGCCAGCAGCAAGGCCCCACGGGAGGGATACCAAGAGACCCAGTACTTC. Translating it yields CASSKAPREGYQETQYF.